The next 8 T cell receptor beta chains were all read from a single sample in a study of blood T cell repertoires in COVID-19. TCRdb keeps only in-frame clones here, not all; method: immunoSEQ multiplex PCR. The sample contains fewer than 300,000 clones, approximately 88% of which appear only once. Sequencing was done on a sample of peripheral blood. The receptor source for this set is a woman in her 30s with acute or convalescent COVID-19.

This chain uses TRBV7-9 with TRBJ1-6, with D unresolved. Trimming pared 1 base from V and 14 bases from J, leaving 18 bases between. Germline values: CDR1 SEHNR, CDR2 FQNEAQ (reference sequence). This CDR3 is built from 15 residues. The CDR3 sequence: CASSLERPPMSTLHF. For the CDR3, the DNA is TGTGCCAGCAGCTTAGAGAGGCCCCCCATGTCAACCCTCCACTTT.

This chain joins TRBV7-7 and TRBJ2-1; TRBD2 aligns across 11 bases. V shed 0 bases and J 9 bases; nucleotides not matched to a gene: 7. The length of the CDR3 is 16 residues. Germline lookup yields CDR1 SSHAT and CDR2 FNYEAQ (reference sequence). The CDR3 loop reads CASSLASGRALGEQFF. The CDR3 nucleotides read TGTGCCAGCAGCTTAGCTAGCGGGAGGGCCCTCGGTGAGCAGTTCTTC.

The CDR3 here is CASSLSYRSYEQYF. Written as DNA, the CDR3 is TGCGCCAGCAGCTTGTCCTACAGGTCCTACGAGCAGTACTTC. The rearrangement uses TRBV5-1 and TRBJ2-7; maybe TRBD1 (5 bases). CDR3 length: 14 amino acids. Germline V gene sequence: CDR1 SGHRS, CDR2 YFSETQ. V lost 1 base and J lost 1, with 9 bases in between.

The chain employs TRBV5-1 and TRBJ2-7; TRBD2 agrees at 11 bases. With 5 bases clipped from V and 4 bases from J, the junction kept 11 bases outside the gene matches. This CDR3 spans 16 amino acids. From germline, CDR1 is SGHRS and CDR2 YFSETQ. Here the CDR3 reads CASSLIELAGVYEQYF. Written as DNA, the CDR3 is TGCGCCAGCAGTCTAATTGAACTAGCGGGAGTTTACGAGCAGTACTTC.

The genes are TRBV6-6 and TRBJ2-1; no firm D call. The V and J ends lost 1 base and 7 bases respectively, with 8 bases between them. Germline loops: CDR1 MNHNY, CDR2 SVGAGI (reference sequence). CDR3 length: 13 amino acids. The DNA for the CDR3 is TGTGCCAGCAGTTACTTAGACACGAATGAGCAGTTCTTC. This codes for CASSYLDTNEQFF.

This chain links TRBV5-1 with TRBJ2-5; D perhaps matches TRBD1 (5 bases). This CDR3 comprises 15 residues. Trimming shortened V by 6 bases and J by 5 bases, and 20 bases separated the two germline ends. Germline values: CDR1 SGHRS, CDR2 YFSETQ. CDR3: CASTKGTPGRETQYF. CDR3 sequence (DNA): TGCGCCAGCACCAAGGGCACCCCAGGGCGGGAGACCCAGTACTTC. Full variable domain (missing parts from reference TRBV5-1 and TRBJ2-5): KAGVTQTPRYLIKTRGQQVTLSCSPISGHRSVSWYQQTPGQGLQFLFEYFSETQRNKGNFPGRFSGRQFSNSRSEMNVSTLELGDSALYLCASTKGTPGRETQYFGPGTRLLVL.

V gene TRBV18 combines with J gene TRBJ2-2; 8 bases agree with TRBD2. The CDR3 covers 15 residues. The germline V gene has CDR1 KGHSH and CDR2 LQKENI. Trimming took 5 bases from V and 1 from J; bases not matched to a gene: 3. The CDR3 loop reads CASSRLARNTGELFF. The DNA of the CDR3 is TGTGCCAGCTCAAGACTAGCGAGGAACACCGGGGAGCTGTTTTTT. Supplemented by reference TRBV18 and TRBJ2-2, the full variable domain reads NAGVMQNPRHLVRRRGQEARLRCSPMKGHSHVYWYRQLPEEGLKFMVYLQKENIIDESGMPKERFSAEFPKEGPSILRIQQVVRGDSAAYFCASSRLARNTGELFFGEGSRLTVL.

This chain joins TRBV19 and TRBJ1-1; tentatively, D is TRBD1 (5 bases). V was trimmed by 7 bases and J by 1 base, leaving 16 bases between them. This CDR3 comprises 15 residues. CDR1 and CDR2 from the germline V gene are LNHDA and SQIVND (reference sequence). The DNA for the CDR3 is TGTGCCAGTATTCGGACGGGACTTCGGAACACTGAAGCTTTCTTT. Residues: CASIRTGLRNTEAFF.